This T cell receptor beta chain comes out of a study of molecular identifiers for immune sequencing clone quantification. Study details: Within a replicate experiment, RNA obtained from either about 21,000 or 97,000 naive CD8 cells was divided into five aliquots, and four of those aliquots were then sequenced. Regarding the study as a whole: Clone sizes that are highly expanded could be underestimated when identical TCR molecules share a barcode.

Each CDR3 protein is one row after TCRdb ran MiXCR on the PCR reads. In the table there are more than 550,000 distinct CDR3 sequences, less than 30% of which are singletons. Regarding this clonotype: Its antigen is not identified. The junction departs from germline at one end; a sequencing error may be responsible.

The CDR3 is 14 amino acids. Germline lookup yields CDR1 MNHEY and CDR2 SVGAGI. The receptor was derived from a human donor in good health. Some libraries in this study had Jurkat cell RNA spiked in. Specimen: naive CD8+ T cells from blood, with Jurkat cell RNA spiked in. Subset specified: FACS-sorted CD8+CD4-CCR7+CD45RA+ naive T cells. The V call is TRBV6-5, the J call TRBJ2-2, with D perhaps TRBD2 (5 bases). The CDR3: CASGYSRVTGELFF. CDR3 nucleotides: TGTGCCAGCGGTTACTCGCGGGTAACCGGGGAGCTGTTTTTT.